This T cell receptor beta chain derives from a study of cytomegalovirus exposure and HLA in healthy donors. Amplification used 60 Vbeta primers and 13 Jbeta primers. The protocol was immunoSEQ multiplex PCR, while the TCRdb copy is restricted to in-frame clones and leaves out a portion. The table lists 120,000 or so clones, roughly four fifths of them singletons, with roughly 6.1% in the top ten. In regard to this clone: The antigen remains unidentified.

This CDR3 has 14 residues. The trim removed 4 bases at V and 5 bases at J, leaving 7 bases unmatched. CDR1 is SGHNT, CDR2 YYREEE, per germline (reference sequence). Study observations and caveats: A later analysis revealed that TCR association rates differed between HLA loci, peaking at DRB1 and bottoming out at HLA-C. Of the V segments, some could not be distinguished, including TRBV6-2 and TRBV6-3, and were excluded. CMV antigen specificity was confirmed in vitro for three CMV-associated chains.

The donors comprised healthy bone marrow donors. V and J are TRBV5-4 and TRBJ2-7, with 9 bases that match TRBD1. The source is a woman in her forties in good health and CMV-seronegative. What was sequenced was PBMCs. The CDR3 nucleotides read TGTGCCAGCAGCCCTACCGGGACAGGGAACGAGCAGTACTTC. Residues: CASSPTGTGNEQYF.